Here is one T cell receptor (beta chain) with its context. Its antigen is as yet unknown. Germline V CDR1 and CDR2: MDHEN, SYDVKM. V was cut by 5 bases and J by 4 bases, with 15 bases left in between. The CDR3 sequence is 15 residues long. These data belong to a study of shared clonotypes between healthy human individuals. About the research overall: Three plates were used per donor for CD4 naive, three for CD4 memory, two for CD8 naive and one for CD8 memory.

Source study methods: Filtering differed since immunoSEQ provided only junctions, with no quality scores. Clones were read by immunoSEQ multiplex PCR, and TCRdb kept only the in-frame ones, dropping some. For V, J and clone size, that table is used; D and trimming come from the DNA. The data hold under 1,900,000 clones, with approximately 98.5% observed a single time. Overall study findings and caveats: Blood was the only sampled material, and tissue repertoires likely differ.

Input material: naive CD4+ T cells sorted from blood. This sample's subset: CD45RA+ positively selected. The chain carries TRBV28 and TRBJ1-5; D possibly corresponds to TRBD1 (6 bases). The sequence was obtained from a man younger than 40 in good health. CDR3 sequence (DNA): TGTGCCAGCAGTCCGCGGCAGGGGCAAAATCAGCCCCAGCATTTT. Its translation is CASSPRQGQNQPQHF.